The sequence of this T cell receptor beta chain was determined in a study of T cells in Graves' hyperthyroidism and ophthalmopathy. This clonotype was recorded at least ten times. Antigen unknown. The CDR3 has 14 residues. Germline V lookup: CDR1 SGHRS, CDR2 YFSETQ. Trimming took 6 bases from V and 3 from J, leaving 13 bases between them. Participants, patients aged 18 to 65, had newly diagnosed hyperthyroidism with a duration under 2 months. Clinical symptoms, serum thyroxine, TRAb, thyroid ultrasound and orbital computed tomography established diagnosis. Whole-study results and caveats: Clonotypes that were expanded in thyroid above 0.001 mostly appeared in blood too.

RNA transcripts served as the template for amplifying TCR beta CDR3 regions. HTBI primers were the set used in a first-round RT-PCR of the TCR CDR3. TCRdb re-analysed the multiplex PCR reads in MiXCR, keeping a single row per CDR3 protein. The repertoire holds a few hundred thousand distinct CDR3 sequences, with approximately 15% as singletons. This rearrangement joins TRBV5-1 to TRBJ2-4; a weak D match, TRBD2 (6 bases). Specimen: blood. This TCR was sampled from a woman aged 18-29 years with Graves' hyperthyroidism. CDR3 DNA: TGCGCCAGCAAGTGGGACGGGAGCAAAAACATTCAGTACTTC. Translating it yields CASKWDGSKNIQYF.